Below, 25 T cell receptor beta chains from the same sample are listed, as sequenced in a study of blood T cell repertoires in COVID-19. Profiled with immunoSEQ multiplex PCR; TCRdb holds only in-frame clones, not every one. The repertoire holds roughly 250,000 clones, with about 87% as singletons. Specimen: peripheral blood. These receptors came from a woman in her 40s with acute or convalescent COVID-19.

The rearrangement uses TRBV5-1 and TRBJ1-1; unclear D gene. CDR1 and CDR2 (germline): SGHRS, YFSETQ. V lost 7 bases and J 6 bases, leaving 10 bases between the germline ends. The CDR3 is 11 amino acids. CDR3 amino acids: CASQRGPEAFF. The CDR3, as DNA: TGCGCCAGCCAGCGGGGTCCTGAAGCTTTCTTT.

The chain couples TRBV4-1 to TRBJ1-1, with D possibly TRBD1 on 6 matching bases. The CDR3 sequence is 16 residues long. The germline V gene encodes CDR1 MGHRA and CDR2 YSYEKL. The V end was cut by 4 bases, the J end by 1 base, with 16 bases between. The CDR3 protein is CASSPMRQGWNTEAFF. CDR3 in DNA: TGCGCCAGCAGCCCGATGCGGCAGGGGTGGAACACTGAAGCTTTCTTT.

This CDR3 reads CASGLSTGRGGTQYF. The CDR3 DNA is TGTGCTAGTGGTTTGAGCACAGGCCGCGGGGGGACCCAGTACTTC. This rearrangement joins TRBV12-5 to TRBJ2-5; TRBD2 matches 7 bases. V gave up 2 bases and J gave up 7 bases; unmatched junction bases: 10. CDR1 and CDR2 from the germline V gene are LGHNT and FRNRAP. CDR3 length: 15 amino acids. Based on the CDR3 plus reference TRBV12-5 and TRBJ2-5, the full variable domain is DARVTQTPRHKVTEMGQEVTMRCQPILGHNTVFWYRQTMMQGLELLAYFRNRAPLDDSGMPKDRFSAEMPDATLATLKIQPSEPRDSAVYFCASGLSTGRGGTQYFGPGTRLLVL.

This rearrangement joins TRBV6-5 to TRBJ1-1; tentatively, D is TRBD1 (5 bases). CDR1 and CDR2 from the germline V gene are MNHEY and SVGAGI. The V end was cut by 0 bases, the J end by 3 bases, with 11 bases between. The CDR3 loop spans 15 amino acids. The chain's CDR3 is CASSYSRGLDTEAFF. The CDR3 DNA reads TGTGCCAGCAGTTACTCGCGGGGGTTGGACACTGAAGCTTTCTTT.

The table lists this clone with a count of one. This chain uses TRBV7-8 with TRBJ2-5, with 10 bases matching TRBD2. V gave up 6 bases and J gave up 5 bases; unmatched junction bases: 15. CDR1 and CDR2 from the germline V gene are SGHVS and FQNEAQ. The CDR3 runs 17 residues. The CDR3 DNA sequence: TGTGCCAGCAGAGCAGGTAGCGGGAGGAAAAAATGGGAGACCCAGTACTTC. Protein product: CASRAGSGRKKWETQYF.

This clone came up once. V gene TRBV3-1 (or the pseudogene TRBV3-2) combines with J gene TRBJ1-6; unclear D gene. The CDR3 is 13 amino acids. The V gene lost 4 bases and the J gene lost 8 bases, with 9 bases spanning the gap. The germline CDR1 and CDR2 sequences are LGHDT and YNNKEL (reference sequence). In nucleotides, the CDR3 is TGTGCCAGCAGCCGGTCAGAAGATTCACCCCTCCACTTT. It yields the protein CASSRSEDSPLHF.

This clone showed up just once. The chain has TRBV7-6 and TRBJ1-4; maybe TRBD1 (5 bases). The CDR3 has 15 amino acids. Trimming shortened V by 4 bases and J by 4 bases, and 13 bases separated the two germline ends. The germline V gene encodes CDR1 SGHVS and CDR2 FNYEAQ. The CDR3 DNA follows: TGTGCCAGCAGCTCTAGACAGAGTTTTAATGAAAAACTGTTTTTT. Translating gives CASSSRQSFNEKLFF.

This chain joins TRBV2 and TRBJ1-5, with 9 bases that match TRBD1. Germline V gene sequence: CDR1 SNHLY, CDR2 FYNNEI. Trimming cost V 4 bases and J 5 bases; bases outside gene matches: 12. CDR3 length: 17 amino acids. Here the CDR3 reads CASSAGPGDRAYQPQHF. For the CDR3, the DNA is TGTGCCAGCAGTGCGGGTCCCGGGGACAGGGCGTATCAGCCCCAGCATTTT.

This chain uses TRBV6-6 with TRBJ2-5; maybe TRBD2 (6 bases). This CDR3 contains 15 residues. V lost 5 bases, J lost 4 bases, and 17 bases lay in between. Per the germline V gene, CDR1 is MNHNY and CDR2 is SVGAGI (reference sequence). Here the CDR3 DNA reads TGTGCCAGCAGTCCCACCGTACGGGGAGGAGAGACCCAGTACTTC. Protein: CASSPTVRGGETQYF.

The chain employs TRBV10-1 and TRBJ2-3; TRBD1 aligns across 7 bases. This CDR3 spans 15 amino acids. The V segment lost 2 bases and the J segment 7 bases; nucleotides outside the gene matches: 9. Germline CDR1 is WNHNN and CDR2 is SYGVQD (reference sequence). The chain's CDR3 is CASSEIEGQSNTQYF. CDR3 coding DNA: TGCGCCAGCAGTGAGATTGAGGGACAGTCTAATACGCAGTATTTT.

This clone was picked up one time. The chain links TRBV5-5 to TRBJ1-1; 7 bases match TRBD1. V shed 3 bases, J shed 1 base, and the junction held 12 bases outside the gene matches. This CDR3 has 17 amino acids. The germline CDR1 and CDR2 sequences are SGHKS and YYEKEE (reference sequence). The CDR3 coding sequence is TGTGCCAGCAGCTGGGCCTCGACAGGGAACGGGAACACTGAAGCTTTCTTT. Translating it yields CASSWASTGNGNTEAFF.

The chain has TRBV27 and TRBJ2-1; 8 bases are shared with TRBD2. CDR1 and CDR2 (germline): MNHEY, SMNVEV (reference sequence). V shed 5 bases, J shed 6 bases, and the junction held 6 bases outside the gene matches. The CDR3 extends over 14 amino acids. The CDR3 bases are TGTGCCAGCAGTGGAATAGCGGGGATCAATGAGCAGTTCTTC. This encodes CASSGIAGINEQFF.

This clone was seen just once. This specimen includes other DNA sequences encoding the same CDR3. This chain connects TRBV30 to TRBJ1-5; D call uncertain. Trimming removed 0 bases at V and 2 bases at J, with 5 bases between. The germline V gene encodes CDR1 GTSNPN and CDR2 SVGIG (reference sequence). The CDR3 loop spans 13 amino acids. This CDR3 reads CAWSVAGNQPQHF. The CDR3 region has the DNA TGTGCCTGGAGTGTGGCAGGCAATCAGCCCCAGCATTTT.

The rearrangement joins TRBV18 to TRBJ1-1, with TRBD1 identical over 9 bases. This CDR3 is built from 13 residues. The V gene end was trimmed by 5 bases and the J gene end by 11 bases; junction bases not matched to a gene: 9. The V gene's germline CDR1 is KGHSH and CDR2 LQKENI. The CDR3 loop is CASSTGQGMVAFF. Here the CDR3 DNA reads TGTGCCAGCTCAACGGGACAGGGTATGGTGGCTTTCTTT.

The chain is built from TRBV21-1 and TRBJ1-5; TRBD1 is the table's D call, not checked against the DNA. TRBV21-1 is termed a pseudogene. This CDR3 has 16 amino acids. CDR3 DNA: TGTGCCAGCAGCGTTAGTCAGACAGCCCTCAATCAGCCCCAGCATTTT. Encoded protein: CASSVSQTALNQPQHF.

The rearrangement uses TRBV6-6 and TRBJ1-5; weak D call: TRBD1 (6 bases). V was trimmed by 6 bases and J by 2 bases, leaving 14 bases between them. CDR3 length: 15 amino acids. Germline CDR1 and CDR2: MNHNY and SVGAGI (reference sequence). Here the CDR3 reads CASRPGQTRNQPQHF. CDR3 in DNA: TGTGCCAGCAGACCCGGACAGACCCGCAATCAGCCCCAGCATTTT.

In DNA form, the CDR3 reads TGTGCTAGTGGTTTGGGACTAGCGGGGGCACGCGATGAGCAGTTCTTC. Protein: CASGLGLAGARDEQFF. The chain uses TRBV12-5 and TRBJ2-1, with 12 bases identical to TRBD2. Germline CDR1 reads LGHNT; CDR2 reads FRNRAP. The CDR3 is 16 amino acids. V was clipped by 1 base and J by 8 bases; unmatched bases: 6.

A note on this clone: The same CDR3 arises from other DNA sequences in this sample as well. This chain connects TRBV18 to TRBJ1-1; TRBD1 agrees at 8 bases. Looked up from germline, CDR1 is KGHSH and CDR2 is LQKENI. Trimming at V came to 3 bases and at J to 1 base, leaving 1 base not matched to a gene. This CDR3 region has 14 residues. CDR3 coding DNA: TGTGCCAGCTCACCGACAGGGGAGAACACTGAAGCTTTCTTT. It encodes CASSPTGENTEAFF. Full variable domain (outside the CDR3, taken from reference TRBV18 and TRBJ1-1): NAGVMQNPRHLVRRRGQEARLRCSPMKGHSHVYWYRQLPEEGLKFMVYLQKENIIDESGMPKERFSAEFPKEGPSILRIQQVVRGDSAAYFCASSPTGENTEAFFGQGTRLTVV.

This clone was picked up one time. V is TRBV24-1 and J is TRBJ1-2; TRBD1 is a possible D gene (5 bases). The CDR3 is 14 amino acids. V lost 3 bases and J lost 2, with 9 bases in between. Germline V gene data show CDR1 as KGHDR and CDR2 as SFDVKD. CDR3 DNA sequence: TGTGCCACCAGTGATGCAGGGTTGAACTATGGCTACACCTTC. Its translation is CATSDAGLNYGYTF.

The chain employs TRBV4-1 and TRBJ2-5; the match to TRBD1 covers 10 bases. Trimming removed 3 bases from V and 1 base from J; junction bases left unmatched: 2. This CDR3 has 15 amino acids. CDR1 MGHRA and CDR2 YSYEKL come from the germline V gene. In DNA, the CDR3 is TGCGCCAGCAGCCATGGGACAGGGGCCCAAGAGACCCAGTACTTC. Its translation: CASSHGTGAQETQYF.

This chain connects TRBV6-1 to TRBJ1-2, with a tentative D call TRBD1 (6 bases). The germline V gene has CDR1 MNHNS and CDR2 SASEGT. V was pared by 2 bases and J by 4 bases, with 17 bases between. This CDR3 has 16 amino acids. This CDR3 reads CASSENASGRGYGYTF. Written as DNA, the CDR3 is TGTGCCAGCAGTGAAAATGCGTCGGGCAGGGGCTATGGCTACACCTTC.

The chain recombines TRBV15 with TRBJ1-1, with a tentative D call TRBD1 (6 bases). Germline CDR1 reads LNHNV; CDR2 reads YYDKDF (reference sequence). With 5 bases removed from V and 3 bases from J, the gap between germline ends came to 10 bases. This CDR3 spans 13 amino acids. CDR3 in amino acids: CATSGRQDTEAFF. As DNA, the CDR3 is TGTGCCACCAGCGGAAGACAGGACACTGAAGCTTTCTTT.

This chain links TRBV7-3 with TRBJ1-3; D perhaps matches TRBD1 (6 bases). The V gene lost 4 bases and the J gene lost 0 bases, with 10 bases spanning the gap. Germline CDR1 SGHTA, CDR2 FQGTGA. The CDR3 has 15 residues. The CDR3 region is CASSSVGGSGNTIYF. The CDR3 region has the DNA TGTGCCAGCAGCTCAGTAGGGGGCTCTGGAAACACCATATATTTT.

This clone appeared a single time. V gene TRBV29-1 combines with J gene TRBJ1-2, with 8 bases fitting TRBD1. Germline V CDR1 and CDR2: SQVTM, ANQGSEA. This CDR3 is built from 13 residues. J lost 0 bases, V lost 7 bases, and 4 bases had no gene match. The DNA of the CDR3 is TGCAGCGCCGACAGGGGAGCTAACTATGGCTACACCTTC. This encodes CSADRGANYGYTF.

CDR3 sequence (DNA): TGTGCCCAAGCAGGGCAGGGCGTGTCATGTTTCTTT. This codes for CAQAGQGVSCFF. This rearrangement joins TRBV27 to TRBJ1-1; TRBD1 might be the D (5 bases). CDR1 and CDR2 from the germline V gene are MNHEY and SMNVEV (reference sequence). The CDR3 runs 12 residues. V was clipped by 11 bases and J by 13 bases, with 23 bases between them.